The 28 T cell receptor beta chains listed next were all sequenced from one sample in a study of T-cell reconstitution after alpha-beta-depleted transplantation in children. A library of TCRbeta sequences, prepared with unique molecular identifiers, was generated. TCRdb reanalysed the PCR reads using MiXCR and keeps one entry per CDR3 protein. The data contain some 490,000 distinct CDR3 sequences, under 15% of them seen just once; the ten biggest clones take up around 5.6%. The sample consisted of PBMCs from the stem cell graft donor, taken from the stem cell graft. All receptors come from a human donor who donated a stem cell graft to a child with combined immunodeficiency.

The chain has TRBV5-4 and TRBJ2-7, with TRBD1 as a possible D gene (6 bases). Germline CDR1 and CDR2: SGHNT and YYREEE (reference sequence). The CDR3 consists of 11 residues. V was cut by 7 bases and J by 4 bases, with 9 bases left in between. CDR3 DNA: TGTGCCAGCCAGGGGCCGTACGAGCAGTACTTC. Its translation is CASQGPYEQYF.

This chain links TRBV9 with TRBJ2-3; 15 bases map to TRBD2. Germline-derived CDR1 and CDR2 are SGDLS and YYNGEE. V shed 5 bases, J shed 4 bases, and the junction held 5 bases outside the gene matches. This CDR3 is 16 amino acids long. CDR3 nucleotide sequence: TGTGCCAGCAGTTCCTGGACTAGCGGGAGGGCAGATACGCAGTATTTT. It is translated as CASSSWTSGRADTQYF.

Only a few counts were recorded for this clonotype. V is TRBV2 and J is TRBJ2-4, with D possibly being TRBD1 (5 bases). CDR1 is SNHLY and CDR2 is FYNNEI in the germline V gene. The CDR3 is 13 residues long. V was clipped by 2 bases and J by 16 bases, with 18 bases between them. CDR3 sequence: CASSEIETADSYF. For the CDR3, the DNA is TGTGCCAGCAGTGAAATCGAGACAGCCGATAGCTACTTC. The whole variable domain, filled in from reference TRBV2 and TRBJ2-4, reads EPEVTQTPSHQVTQMGQEVILRCVPISNHLYFYWYRQILGQKVEFLVSFYNNEISEKSEIFDDQFSVERPDGSNFTLKIRSTKLEDSAMYFCASSEIETADSYFGAGTRLSVL.

A few counts support this clonotype. J is TRBJ1-2 and V is TRBV4-2, with a possible D match to TRBD1 (5 bases). V lost 0 bases to trimming and J lost 3 bases, with 11 bases between them. The CDR3 consists of 15 residues. The germline CDR1 and CDR2 sequences are LGHNA and YNFKEQ. The CDR3 sequence: CASSQDVGGDYGYTF. Here the CDR3 DNA reads TGTGCCAGCAGCCAAGATGTGGGGGGTGACTATGGCTACACCTTC.

The gene calls are TRBV30 and TRBJ1-5; TRBD1 agrees at 7 bases. V dropped 5 bases and J dropped 2; count of bases not matched to a gene: 6. The CDR3 is made up of 14 amino acids. Per the germline V gene, CDR1 is GTSNPN and CDR2 is SVGIG (reference sequence). The CDR3 DNA reads as TGTGCCTGGGCTCAAACAGGGGGCAATCAGCCCCAGCATTTT. It encodes CAWAQTGGNQPQHF.

This clonotype was found many times. This chain joins TRBV12-3 or TRBV12-4 and TRBJ2-1, with 9 bases matching TRBD1. There are 14 residues in the CDR3. V lost 5 bases to trimming and J lost 7 bases; unmatched junction nucleotides: 6. The CDR3 region has the DNA TGTGCCAGCAGTACCGGGACAGGGTTAAATGAGCAGTTCTTC. Its translation is CASSTGTGLNEQFF.

The gene calls are TRBV5-1 and TRBJ2-7; D possibly corresponds to TRBD2 (5 bases). The CDR3 runs 17 residues. Trimming took 0 bases from V and 3 from J, leaving 19 bases between them. The germline CDR1 and CDR2 sequences are SGHRS and YFSETQ. In DNA, the CDR3 is TGCGCCAGCAGCTTGGAGGGAGTCCGACCGACGTTCTACGAGCAGTACTTC. This gives the protein CASSLEGVRPTFYEQYF. Full variable domain (outside the CDR3, taken from reference TRBV5-1 and TRBJ2-7): KAGVTQTPRYLIKTRGQQVTLSCSPISGHRSVSWYQQTPGQGLQFLFEYFSETQRNKGNFPGRFSGRQFSNSRSEMNVSTLELGDSALYLCASSLEGVRPTFYEQYFGPGTRLTVT.

This clonotype was counted ten times or more. The rearrangement links TRBV27 to TRBJ2-7; a weak D match, TRBD1 (6 bases). Trimming removed 6 bases at V and 0 bases at J, with 12 bases between. The length of the CDR3 is 14 residues. CDR1 MNHEY and CDR2 SMNVEV come from the germline V gene (reference sequence). CDR3 protein: CASRQGISSYEQYF. The CDR3 coding sequence is TGTGCCAGCAGACAGGGAATCAGCTCCTACGAGCAGTACTTC.

The rearrangement joins TRBV6-2 or TRBV6-3 to TRBJ1-4; D is unresolved. The V end lost 7 bases, the J end lost 6 bases, and 12 bases lay between the germline ends. CDR3 length: 13 amino acids. The germline V gene encodes CDR1 MNHEY and CDR2 SVGEGT. CDR3 region: CASTDLWDEKLFF. CDR3 bases: TGTGCCAGCACGGACCTATGGGATGAAAAACTGTTTTTT.

The rearrangement joins TRBV6-2 or TRBV6-3 to TRBJ2-7, with D unresolved. This CDR3 is built from 15 residues. Germline CDR1 and CDR2: MNHEY and SVGEGT. Trimming left V 6 bases short and J 0 bases short, with 15 bases between. CDR3 in DNA: TGTGCCAGCAGCCGCGACTGGGCCTACTCCTACGAGCAGTACTTC. This codes for CASSRDWAYSYEQYF.

CDR3 sequence (DNA): TGTGCCAGCAGCGGAGGGGGACTCGGTATCTACAATGAGCAGTTCTTC. Amino acid sequence: CASSGGGLGIYNEQFF. The chain recombines TRBV9 with TRBJ2-1; tentatively, D is TRBD1 or TRBD2 (6 bases each). V lost 3 bases and J lost 3, with 16 bases in between. The germline gives CDR1 SGDLS, CDR2 YYNGEE. This CDR3 region has 16 residues.

This clonotype has just a few counts. J is TRBJ2-1 and V is TRBV7-9, with 8 positions matching TRBD2. The J segment lost 10 bases and the V segment lost 1 base, leaving 3 bases of the junction unmatched. Germline assignment: CDR1 SEHNR and CDR2 FQNEAQ (reference sequence). The length of the CDR3 is 13 residues. CDR3 DNA sequence: TGTGCCAGCAGCTTAGGGGGACTAGTGGAGCAGTTCTTC. Translated, it gives CASSLGGLVEQFF.

The chain links TRBV6-5 to TRBJ1-1, with 7 nucleotides matching TRBD1. The CDR3 covers 18 residues. Trimming at V came to 4 bases and at J to 0 bases, leaving 14 bases not matched to a gene. Germline-derived CDR1 and CDR2 are MNHEY and SVGAGI. In DNA, the CDR3 is TGTGCCAGCAGTTTGCCCTGGGGGACAGTGGTAATGAACACTGAAGCTTTCTTT. The encoded protein is CASSLPWGTVVMNTEAFF.

This clonotype was seen repeatedly, ten times or more. The chain recombines TRBV5-1 with TRBJ2-5, with D uncertain. Germline values: CDR1 SGHRS, CDR2 YFSETQ. The ends were cut back, 0 bases at V and 0 bases at J, with 12 bases in the middle. This CDR3 region has 16 residues. Written as DNA, the CDR3 is TGCGCCAGCAGCTTGGATCCAGGATTGTACCAAGAGACCCAGTACTTC. This sequence encodes CASSLDPGLYQETQYF.

V is TRBV9 and J is TRBJ2-5; D unclear. V was shortened by 6 bases and J by 2 bases, with 17 bases between the two germline ends. This CDR3 spans 15 amino acids. Germline lookup yields CDR1 SGDLS and CDR2 YYNGEE. CDR3 bases: TGTGCCAGCAACCTATTCGGAAACGGGCAAGAGACCCAGTACTTC. This gives the protein CASNLFGNGQETQYF. The entire variable domain, with the rest obtained from reference TRBV9 and TRBJ2-5, is as follows: DSGVTQTPKHLITATGQRVTLRCSPRSGDLSVYWYQQSLDQGLQFLIQYYNGEERAKGNILERFSAQQFPDLHSELNLSSLELGDSALYFCASNLFGNGQETQYFGPGTRLLVL.

The rearrangement uses TRBV7-9 and TRBJ2-3, with 8 nucleotides matching TRBD2. This CDR3 contains 14 residues. Germline V gene data show CDR1 as SEHNR and CDR2 as FQNEAQ (reference sequence). V dropped 7 bases and J dropped 7; count of bases not matched to a gene: 10. The CDR3 is CASTSGGRRNTQYF. The CDR3 DNA reads as TGTGCCAGCACCAGCGGGGGCCGTCGGAATACGCAGTATTTT.

There are many counts of this clonotype. The rearrangement links TRBV6-1 to TRBJ2-2; D not resolved. V lost 6 bases, J lost 3 bases, and 11 bases lay in between. Germline-derived CDR1 and CDR2 are MNHNS and SASEGT. There are 14 residues in the CDR3. This chain's CDR3 is CASRKGRDTGELFF. The CDR3 nucleotides are TGTGCCAGCAGAAAAGGGCGCGACACCGGGGAGCTGTTTTTT.

This clonotype was seen repeatedly, ten times or more. The CDR3 reads CASSELGGNTGELFF. The CDR3 bases are TGTGCCAGCAGTGAATTGGGGGGGAACACCGGGGAGCTGTTTTTT. V gene TRBV2 combines with J gene TRBJ2-2, with a tentative D call TRBD2 (6 bases). Germline V gives CDR1 SNHLY, CDR2 FYNNEI. The V and J ends lost 2 bases and 1 base respectively, with 8 bases between them. The CDR3 length is 15 residues.

This clonotype was found many times. The J gene is TRBJ2-1, the V gene TRBV10-3, with TRBD1 matching 10 bases. This CDR3 has 13 amino acids. Germline V gene lookup returns CDR1 ENHRY and CDR2 SYGVKD. V lost 7 bases and J lost 9; bases outside the gene matches: 6. The CDR3 nucleotides read TGTGCCATCACTATGACAGGGGGCGGTGAGCAGTTCTTC. Translating gives CAITMTGGGEQFF.

This clonotype has more than one count but fewer than ten. This chain joins TRBV6-5 and TRBJ2-7; D is unresolved. CDR3 length equals 13 residues. The V gene's germline CDR1 is MNHEY and CDR2 SVGAGI. Trimming removed 0 bases at V and 2 bases at J, with 5 bases between. CDR3 DNA: TGTGCCAGCAGTTACTCTGATACCTACGAGCAGTACTTC. Amino acids: CASSYSDTYEQYF.

This clonotype was counted many times. The chain carries TRBV10-3 and TRBJ2-5, with D perhaps assigned TRBD1 or TRBD2 (5 bases each). This CDR3 is 17 amino acids long. V gave up 5 bases and J gave up 5 bases, with 24 bases separating them. Germline-derived CDR1 and CDR2 are ENHRY and SYGVKD. CDR3 region: CAISRNTRDPRGETQYF. In DNA, the CDR3 is TGTGCCATCAGTAGGAATACTCGGGACCCCCGCGGGGAGACCCAGTACTTC.

V and J are TRBV12-3 or TRBV12-4 and TRBJ2-5; 9 nucleotides agree with TRBD1. The V and J ends lost 7 bases and 5 bases, in that order; junction bases with no gene match: 8. The CDR3 sequence is 14 residues long. Here the CDR3 reads CASTVTGGLETQYF. The CDR3 DNA is TGTGCCAGCACCGTGACAGGGGGTCTTGAGACCCAGTACTTC.

This clonotype was seen ten or more times. V gene TRBV9 combines with J gene TRBJ2-5; D assignment may be TRBD1 or TRBD2 (6 bases each). The CDR3 runs to 16 residues. The germline V gene encodes CDR1 SGDLS and CDR2 YYNGEE. V was trimmed by 3 bases and J by 5 bases, leaving 20 bases between them. Here the CDR3 DNA reads TGTGCCAGCAGCGCCACACAGGGCCGGGAGTGGGAGACCCAGTACTTC. Amino acid sequence: CASSATQGREWETQYF.

A remark on this clonotype: Mismatch with germline at one junction end may stem from a read error. The chain recombines TRBV7-9 with TRBJ2-1, with 8 bases that match TRBD2. Germline lookup yields CDR1 SEHNR and CDR2 FQNEAQ (reference sequence). CDR3 length: 16 amino acids. Here the CDR3 DNA reads TGTGCCAGCAGCCTAGCGGGTGGAGCTAACTACAATGAGCAGTTCTTC. Protein sequence: CASSLAGGANYNEQFF.

The chain has TRBV24-1 and TRBJ1-5; D is ambiguous. The CDR3 spans 13 residues. The germline V gene has CDR1 KGHDR and CDR2 SFDVKD. V was trimmed by 4 bases and J by 4 bases, leaving 7 bases between them. Here the CDR3 reads CATSEDGNQPQHF. The CDR3 DNA reads TGTGCCACCAGTGAGGACGGGAATCAGCCCCAGCATTTT.

This clonotype was seen many times. The gene calls are TRBV7-2 and TRBJ2-1, with TRBD2 matching over 7 bases. J was trimmed by 3 bases and V by 1 base; bases with no gene match: 3. This CDR3 is 15 amino acids long. Germline loops: CDR1 SGHTA, CDR2 FQGNSA. The CDR3 loop is CASSLVGGVYNEQFF. The CDR3 coding sequence is TGTGCCAGCAGCTTAGTTGGGGGGGTCTACAATGAGCAGTTCTTC.

This chain links TRBV30 with TRBJ2-7; either TRBD1 or TRBD2 may supply D (5 bases each). CDR1 GTSNPN and CDR2 SVGIG come from the germline V gene (reference sequence). The CDR3 spans 13 residues. V was pared by 4 bases and J by 3 bases, with 13 bases between. Written as DNA, the CDR3 is TGTGCCTGGACGAGTCAGGGAGACTACGAGCAGTACTTC. Protein sequence: CAWTSQGDYEQYF. Full variable domain (rest looked up from reference TRBV30 and TRBJ2-7): SQTIHQWPATLVQPVGSPLSLECTVEGTSNPNLYWYRQAAGRGLQLLFYSVGIGQISSEVPQNLSASRPQDRQFILSSKKLLLSDSGFYLCAWTSQGDYEQYFGPGTRLTVT.

This clonotype was counted a few times. The genes are TRBV24-1 and TRBJ1-2; 11 positions agree with TRBD1. CDR3 length: 15 amino acids. CDR1 is KGHDR, CDR2 SFDVKD, per germline. The junction had 4 bases not matched to a gene; V was cut back by 5 bases and J by 3 bases. CDR3 sequence (DNA): TGTGCCACCAGTGGTGGACAGGGGGCATACTATGGCTACACCTTC. Translation: CATSGGQGAYYGYTF.